The 30 T cell receptor beta chains in this list originate from one sample, sequenced in a study of blood T cell repertoires in COVID-19. The data were produced by immunoSEQ multiplex PCR, yet TCRdb's version contains in-frame clones alone and is incomplete. The sample holds 200,000 to 250,000 clones, around 80% seen once. The sequencing sample was made of peripheral blood. These receptors were collected from a woman between 70 and 85 years old with acute or convalescent COVID-19.

V usage is TRBV5-1 and J usage is TRBJ2-1; D gene unclear. The CDR3 runs to 14 residues. V shed 0 bases and J shed 4 bases, with 8 bases lying between them. Germline CDR1 and CDR2: SGHRS and YFSETQ. The CDR3: CASSLGSGYNEQFF. In nucleotides, the CDR3 is TGCGCCAGCAGCTTGGGATCAGGTTACAATGAGCAGTTCTTC.

The chain joins TRBV7-2 to TRBJ2-3, with 16 bases that match TRBD2. The CDR3 has 19 amino acids. The V and J ends lost 2 bases and 3 bases, in that order; junction bases with no gene match: 8. Germline V CDR1 and CDR2: SGHTA, FQGNSA. CDR3 residues: CASSLMGTSGGAKTDTQYF. The CDR3 DNA is TGTGCCAGCAGCTTAATGGGGACTAGCGGGGGGGCCAAAACAGATACGCAGTATTTT.

V is TRBV19 and J is TRBJ2-2; TRBD1 is a possible D gene (6 bases). The CDR3 is made up of 13 amino acids. Trimming took 5 bases from V and 6 from J, leaving 10 bases between them. Per the germline V gene, CDR1 is LNHDA and CDR2 is SQIVND (reference sequence). CDR3 region: CASSVGAPGELFF. The CDR3 nucleotides read TGTGCCAGTAGTGTGGGGGCCCCCGGGGAGCTGTTTTTT.

The CDR3 bases are TGTGCCAGCAGCTCCCGCGGAGTCGGGGTGGACACCGGGGAGCTGTTTTTT. This gives the protein CASSSRGVGVDTGELFF. The genes are TRBV7-3 and TRBJ2-2, with D perhaps matching TRBD2 (5 bases). Deletions cut 4 bases from V and 3 bases from J, with 18 bases between. Germline CDR1 is SGHTA and CDR2 is FQGTGA. The CDR3 sequence is 17 residues long.

The J gene is TRBJ2-7, the V gene TRBV24-1; unclear D gene. V was shortened by 7 bases and J by 6 bases, with 15 bases between the two germline ends. CDR3 size: 13 residues. Germline V CDR1 and CDR2: KGHDR, SFDVKD. CDR3 region: CATSSWAQAEQYF. CDR3 DNA: TGTGCCACCAGCTCATGGGCCCAGGCCGAGCAGTACTTC.

The chain couples TRBV6-2 or TRBV6-3 to TRBJ2-1; no definite D call. The CDR3 runs 13 residues. V dropped 0 bases and J dropped 7 bases, with 7 bases sitting between them. From germline, CDR1 is MNHEY and CDR2 SVGEGT. For the CDR3, the DNA is TGTGCCAGCAGTTACTCTCGGGTAAATGAGCAGTTCTTC. Residues: CASSYSRVNEQFF.

The chain joins TRBV6-6 to TRBJ1-1; no definite D call. The CDR3 spans 12 residues. With 7 bases removed from V and 1 base from J, the gap between germline ends came to 7 bases. Germline loops: CDR1 MNHNY, CDR2 SVGAGI (reference sequence). CDR3 nucleotide sequence: TGTGCCAGCACCGAACAGAACACTGAAGCTTTCTTT. This sequence encodes CASTEQNTEAFF.

The table lists this clone with a few counts. This chain joins TRBV30 and TRBJ2-3, with D perhaps TRBD1 (6 bases). There are 12 residues in the CDR3. V lost 2 bases and J 6 bases, leaving 9 bases between the germline ends. In germline, CDR1 is GTSNPN, CDR2 SVGIG (reference sequence). Here the CDR3 reads CAWSHRVDTQYF. The CDR3 coding sequence is TGTGCCTGGAGTCACAGGGTGGATACGCAGTATTTT. Full variable domain (remainder filled in from reference TRBV30 and TRBJ2-3): SQTIHQWPATLVQPVGSPLSLECTVEGTSNPNLYWYRQAAGRGLQLLFYSVGIGQISSEVPQNLSASRPQDRQFILSSKKLLLSDSGFYLCAWSHRVDTQYFGPGTRLTVL.

V usage is TRBV21-1 and J usage is TRBJ1-2; TRBD1 is the table's D call and was not checked against the DNA. TRBV21-1 is reported as a pseudogene. The CDR3 covers 14 residues. CDR3 residues: CAPKGAGDTYGYTF. The CDR3 DNA reads TGTGCCCCCAAGGGGGCAGGGGACACCTATGGCTACACCTTC.

The rearrangement uses TRBV10-3 and TRBJ1-3; D remains unclear. Trimming removed 0 bases at V and 2 bases at J, with 8 bases between. The germline V gene encodes CDR1 ENHRY and CDR2 SYGVKD. This CDR3 region has 15 residues. The CDR3 nucleotides are TGTGCCATCAGTGAGTCGTATGGAGCTGGAAACACCATATATTTT. As protein: CAISESYGAGNTIYF.

This clone was found a few times. The CDR3 DNA is TGCAGTGCTAGTTCGGGGGGCTGGGGTAGGGACCGACAGCCCCAGCATTTT. It translates to CSASSGGWGRDRQPQHF. The chain couples TRBV20-1 to TRBJ1-5; D might be TRBD1 (6 bases). Germline V gene lookup returns CDR1 DFQATT and CDR2 SNEGSKA (reference sequence). The CDR3 is 17 residues long. The V gene lost 3 bases and the J gene lost 7 bases, with 25 bases spanning the gap.

V usage is TRBV19 and J usage is TRBJ2-6; 8 bases are a match to TRBD1. V shed 4 bases, J shed 11 bases, and the junction held 7 bases outside the gene matches. The CDR3 runs to 14 residues. Germline CDR1 LNHDA, CDR2 SQIVND (reference sequence). The CDR3 loop reads CASSNPGTGYVLTF. The DNA of the CDR3 is TGTGCCAGTAGTAATCCCGGGACAGGATACGTCCTGACTTTC.

The V call is TRBV7-2, the J call TRBJ2-5, with 8 bases identical to TRBD1. The CDR3 spans 16 residues. Germline CDR1 SGHTA, CDR2 FQGNSA. V trimming: 1 base; J trimming: 4 bases; junction bases outside the gene matches: 8. This CDR3 is CASSLGGDRRRETQYF. DNA of the CDR3: TGTGCCAGCAGCTTAGGAGGGGACAGGAGGAGAGAGACCCAGTACTTC.

On this clone: Other DNA sequences in this specimen translate into the identical CDR3. This chain uses TRBV25-1 with TRBJ1-2; D ambiguous. Trimming cost V 1 base and J 1 base, with 7 bases left between them. In germline, CDR1 is MGHDK, CDR2 SYGVNS. The CDR3 runs to 14 residues. The CDR3: CASSEWEGNYGYTF. The CDR3 DNA is TGTGCCAGCAGTGAATGGGAGGGTAACTATGGCTACACCTTC.

This clone was observed a single time. The chain uses TRBV19 and TRBJ2-1; the D gene is possibly TRBD1 (6 bases). The V end was cut by 5 bases, the J end by 4 bases, with 12 bases between. Germline loops: CDR1 LNHDA, CDR2 SQIVND (reference sequence). This CDR3 has 14 amino acids. The CDR3 sequence is CASSQGLIYNEQFF. The CDR3 nucleotides read TGTGCCAGTAGTCAGGGGCTGATTTACAATGAGCAGTTCTTC.

J is TRBJ2-2 and V is TRBV3-1 (or the pseudogene TRBV3-2), with D possibly matching TRBD1 (6 bases). V dropped 3 bases and J dropped 5 bases, with 19 bases sitting between them. The CDR3 spans 17 residues. Germline V gene lookup returns CDR1 LGHDT and CDR2 YNNKEL (reference sequence). The CDR3 sequence is CASSHEAGAGFTGELFF. DNA of the CDR3: TGTGCCAGCAGCCACGAAGCAGGGGCAGGGTTTACCGGGGAGCTGTTTTTT.

The chain links TRBV10-3 to TRBJ2-3, with unresolved D. CDR3 length: 13 amino acids. Germline V lookup: CDR1 ENHRY, CDR2 SYGVKD. V gave up 11 bases and J gave up 0 bases, with 12 bases separating them. CDR3 coding DNA: TGTGCCCTGGCTCCTTCTAGCACAGATACGCAGTATTTT. Translation gives CALAPSSTDTQYF.

The chain links TRBV7-9 to TRBJ1-2, with D uncertain. CDR3 size: 13 residues. The germline V and J ends were trimmed by 0 bases and 5 bases, with 7 bases remaining between them. The germline CDR1 and CDR2 sequences are SEHNR and FQNEAQ (reference sequence). The CDR3 sequence is CASSLAEGYGYTF. CDR3 bases: TGTGCCAGCAGCTTAGCGGAGGGATATGGCTACACCTTC.

The gene calls are TRBV3-1 (or the pseudogene TRBV3-2) and TRBJ1-1; 8 bases are a match to TRBD1. The CDR3 spans 14 residues. CDR1 and CDR2 from the germline V gene are LGHDT and YNNKEL (reference sequence). J was trimmed by 1 base and V by 4 bases; bases with no gene match: 2. The CDR3 reads CASSPGQGNTEAFF. CDR3 in DNA: TGTGCCAGCAGCCCCGGACAGGGGAACACTGAAGCTTTCTTT.

This clone was seen a few times. J is TRBJ1-2 and V is TRBV5-1; D is ambiguous. V was cut by 0 bases and J by 6 bases, with 9 bases left in between. The CDR3 has 13 residues. Germline V gene lookup returns CDR1 SGHRS and CDR2 YFSETQ. CDR3 sequence (DNA): TGCGCCAGCAGCTTGGTTGGTCAGAATGGCTACACCTTC. This encodes CASSLVGQNGYTF.

This clone appeared a single time. The J gene is TRBJ2-5, the V gene TRBV7-2; 9 bases fit TRBD2. Per the germline V gene, CDR1 is SGHTA and CDR2 is FQGNSA. The CDR3 consists of 16 residues. V was pared by 1 base and J by 5 bases, with 8 bases of the junction left unmatched. CDR3 region: CASSLGLAGSMETQYF. The CDR3 region has the DNA TGTGCCAGCAGCTTAGGGCTAGCGGGGTCGATGGAGACCCAGTACTTC.

V and J are TRBV3-1 (or the pseudogene TRBV3-2) and TRBJ2-7; D may be TRBD2 (6 bases). This CDR3 is built from 13 residues. Germline loops: CDR1 LGHDT, CDR2 YNNKEL (reference sequence). V lost 1 base and J lost 4, with 8 bases in between. The CDR3 bases are TGTGCCAGCAGCCAAGGACTAGTGTACGAGCAGTACGTC. Translated, it gives CASSQGLVYEQYV.

The V gene is TRBV10-1, the J gene TRBJ2-6, with 7 nucleotides matching TRBD1. V trimming: 6 bases; J trimming: 13 bases; junction bases outside the gene matches: 12. The germline V gene encodes CDR1 WNHNN and CDR2 SYGVQD (reference sequence). The CDR3 loop spans 14 amino acids. CDR3 amino acids: CASSPTGSEPVLTF. The CDR3 bases are TGCGCCAGCAGCCCGACAGGGAGTGAACCGGTCCTGACTTTC.

This sequence joins TRBV6-6 and TRBJ2-1; 8 bases align to TRBD1. V dropped 4 bases and J dropped 7; count of bases not matched to a gene: 6. The germline V gene has CDR1 MNHNY and CDR2 SVGAGI (reference sequence). CDR3 length equals 14 residues. CDR3 in amino acids: CASSLDRVQNEQFF. Written as DNA, the CDR3 is TGTGCCAGCAGTTTGGACAGGGTACAGAATGAGCAGTTCTTC.

The chain links TRBV19 to TRBJ1-1, with a weak D call TRBD1 (6 bases). Trimming shortened V by 4 bases and J by 5 bases, and 11 bases separated the two germline ends. This CDR3 spans 13 amino acids. CDR1 and CDR2 from the germline V gene are LNHDA and SQIVND (reference sequence). CDR3 residues: CASSRGRGTEAFF. Here the CDR3 DNA reads TGTGCCAGTAGTAGGGGGCGAGGGACTGAAGCTTTCTTT.

The chain uses TRBV7-8 and TRBJ2-2; 10 nucleotides match TRBD2. From germline, CDR1 is SGHVS and CDR2 FQNEAQ. This CDR3 is 15 amino acids long. V lost 5 bases, J lost 3 bases, and 3 bases stayed unmatched. The CDR3 nucleotides read TGTGCCAGCAGCCCAAGCGGGGGGGACACCGGGGAGCTGTTTTTT. Residues: CASSPSGGDTGELFF.

Regarding this clone: This sample includes further DNA sequences coding for the same CDR3. The chain joins TRBV7-2 to TRBJ2-5, with TRBD1 matching over 8 bases. V was clipped by 1 base and J by 5 bases; unmatched bases: 6. The germline V gene has CDR1 SGHTA and CDR2 FQGNSA. The CDR3 length is 15 residues. CDR3: CASSLVGQGAETQYF. The CDR3 DNA follows: TGTGCCAGCAGCTTAGTAGGGCAGGGGGCGGAGACCCAGTACTTC.

V and J are TRBV7-6 and TRBJ1-1; D is unresolved. The CDR3 spans 13 residues. In germline, CDR1 is SGHVS, CDR2 FNYEAQ. V was trimmed by 6 bases and J by 1 base, leaving 9 bases between them. CDR3 sequence reads: CASRRDGNTEAFF. Here the CDR3 DNA reads TGTGCCAGCAGACGAGATGGGAACACTGAAGCTTTCTTT.

The chain employs TRBV3-1 (or the pseudogene TRBV3-2) and TRBJ2-7; perhaps TRBD2 as D (6 bases). The V and J ends lost 7 bases and 5 bases respectively, with 18 bases between them. This CDR3 spans 14 amino acids. Germline V gene lookup returns CDR1 LGHDT and CDR2 YNNKEL (reference sequence). CDR3 sequence: CASTLEGRDNEQYF. In DNA, the CDR3 is TGTGCCAGCACGTTGGAAGGGCGGGATAACGAGCAGTACTTC.

This chain joins TRBV6-2 or TRBV6-3 and TRBJ2-3, with 11 positions matching TRBD2. The CDR3 runs to 14 residues. Germline lookup yields CDR1 MNHEY and CDR2 SVGEGT. With 0 bases clipped from V and 9 bases from J, the junction kept 2 bases outside the gene matches. The CDR3 region is CASSYSGTSGTQYF. CDR3 bases: TGTGCCAGCAGTTACTCCGGGACTAGCGGCACGCAGTATTTT.